The 17 T cell receptor beta chains in this list originate from one sample, sequenced in a study of T cell repertoires in cytomegalovirus infection. TCRdb passed the reads through MiXCR, listing each CDR3 protein once. In the table there are approximately 260,000 distinct CDR3 sequences, about 17% of which are singletons. What was sequenced was CD8+ T cells from PBMCs. Source of these receptors: a human donor in good health (CMV status not recorded). Some clones in this sample may be carry-over from other donors' samples.

This clonotype was recorded a few times. The chain joins TRBV5-1 to TRBJ2-7; D unclear. Trimming took 3 bases from V and 3 from J, leaving 13 bases between them. CDR1 is SGHRS, CDR2 YFSETQ, per germline. The length of the CDR3 is 14 residues. Written as DNA, the CDR3 is TGCGCCAGCAGCTCCTTTAACCCAAGCTACGAGCAGTACTTC. Its protein is CASSSFNPSYEQYF.

In this sample, this clonotype turned up a few times. The chain combines TRBV15 with TRBJ2-7; 8 positions agree with TRBD1. The CDR3 contains 14 residues. Germline assignment: CDR1 LNHNV and CDR2 YYDKDF (reference sequence). V lost 4 bases and J lost 4; bases outside the gene matches: 6. CDR3 residues: CATSIDRGEYEQYF. The CDR3 bases are TGTGCCACCAGCATCGACAGGGGAGAGTACGAGCAGTACTTC. Based on the CDR3 plus reference TRBV15 and TRBJ2-7, the full variable domain is DAMVIQNPRYQVTQFGKPVTLSCSQTLNHNVMYWYQQKSSQAPKLLFHYYDKDFNNEADTPDNFQSRRPNTSFCFLDIRSPGLGDTAMYLCATSIDRGEYEQYFGPGTRLTVT.

This clonotype was recorded many times. The V call is TRBV11-2, the J call TRBJ2-4; 13 bases line up with TRBD2. Germline lookup yields CDR1 SGHAT and CDR2 FQNNGV. The CDR3 is 20 residues long. The trim removed 2 bases at V and 0 bases at J, leaving 10 bases unmatched. CDR3: CASSLSSAGLAGVAKNIQYF. CDR3 nucleotides: TGTGCCAGCAGCTTATCCTCTGCTGGACTAGCGGGAGTAGCCAAAAACATTCAGTACTTC.

This clonotype was seen at least ten times. The rearrangement joins TRBV7-2 to TRBJ2-5; 9 bases agree with TRBD2. V trimming: 5 bases; J trimming: 1 base; junction bases outside the gene matches: 5. CDR3 length: 15 amino acids. Germline lookup yields CDR1 SGHTA and CDR2 FQGNSA. This chain's CDR3 is CASSILAGTQETQYF. CDR3 in DNA: TGTGCCAGCAGCATCCTAGCGGGGACCCAAGAGACCCAGTACTTC.

This clonotype was found a few times. The V and J genes are TRBV7-6 and TRBJ2-1, with D maybe TRBD1 (6 bases). Germline lookup yields CDR1 SGHVS and CDR2 FNYEAQ. Trimming left V 1 base short and J 7 bases short, with 11 bases between. The CDR3 loop spans 14 amino acids. CDR3 nucleotide sequence: TGTGCCAGCAGCTTAGGAACAGGGCAAAATGAGCAGTTCTTC. Translation gives CASSLGTGQNEQFF.

The chain combines TRBV7-8 with TRBJ2-3; 8 bases agree with TRBD2. Looked up from germline, CDR1 is SGHVS and CDR2 is FQNEAQ. The CDR3 runs 16 residues. Trimming took 0 bases from V and 1 from J; bases not matched to a gene: 3. The CDR3 region has the DNA TGTGCCAGCAGCTTAGCATATAGCGGGGGCACAGATACGCAGTATTTT. It encodes CASSLAYSGGTDTQYF.

This clonotype occurred many times. The chain carries TRBV7-9 and TRBJ1-2; D remains unclear. Trimming cost V 0 bases and J 6 bases, with 20 bases left between them. Germline loops: CDR1 SEHNR, CDR2 FQNEAQ (reference sequence). CDR3 length: 17 residues. The CDR3 reads CASSLAGPDVLQNGYTF. For the CDR3, the DNA is TGTGCCAGCAGCTTAGCGGGTCCAGACGTTTTACAAAATGGCTACACCTTC. The full variable domain, completed using reference TRBV7-9 and TRBJ1-2, is DTGVSQNPRHKITKRGQNVTFRCDPISEHNRLYWYRQTLGQGPEFLTYFQNEAQLEKSRLLSDRFSAERPKGSFSTLEIQRTEQGDSAMYLCASSLAGPDVLQNGYTFGSGTRLTVV.

This clonotype was recorded at least ten times. V is TRBV12-3 or TRBV12-4 and J is TRBJ1-6; D uncertain. V lost 0 bases, J lost 8 bases, and 14 bases lay in between. The CDR3 is 16 amino acids. DNA of the CDR3: TGTGCCAGCAGTTTAGCGCCCCCATTTCGGGATTCACCCCTCCACTTT. Translating it yields CASSLAPPFRDSPLHF.

This clonotype showed up many times. The chain joins TRBV29-1 to TRBJ2-7; a possible D gene is TRBD1 (5 bases). Germline CDR1 SQVTM, CDR2 ANQGSEA. Deletions cut 1 base from V and 3 bases from J, with 13 bases between. CDR3 size: 14 residues. The CDR3: CSVEVQGLGYEQYF. The CDR3 coding sequence is TGCAGCGTTGAAGTTCAGGGATTAGGCTACGAGCAGTACTTC.

This clonotype was seen a handful of times. The chain couples TRBV29-1 to TRBJ2-1; D uncertain. Trimming took off 1 base at V and 7 bases at J, with 8 bases between the two ends. The CDR3 spans 12 residues. Germline V gives CDR1 SQVTM, CDR2 ANQGSEA. The chain's CDR3 is CSVEVGGNEQFF. CDR3 sequence (DNA): TGCAGCGTTGAAGTCGGTGGTAATGAGCAGTTCTTC.

This clonotype has just a few counts. CDR3 nucleotide sequence: TGCAGTGCTCAGGACAGGGGAGCTTTTAATCAGCCCCAGCATTTT. It encodes CSAQDRGAFNQPQHF. The chain has TRBV20-1 and TRBJ1-5; TRBD1 matches 9 bases. The V gene's germline CDR1 is DFQATT and CDR2 SNEGSKA (reference sequence). J was trimmed by 4 bases and V by 5 bases; bases with no gene match: 9. The CDR3 has 15 residues.

This clonotype came up a few times. The V call is TRBV6-5, the J call TRBJ2-2; a possible D gene is TRBD2 (5 bases). The CDR3 contains 15 residues. V was clipped by 2 bases and J by 4 bases, with 11 bases between them. Germline lookup yields CDR1 MNHEY and CDR2 SVGAGI. The CDR3 nucleotides are TGTGCCAGCAGTTACGCTAGCCTCTTCACCGGGGAGCTGTTTTTT. This sequence encodes CASSYASLFTGELFF.

V usage is TRBV29-1 and J usage is TRBJ2-5, with TRBD1 identical over 9 bases. With V trimmed by 7 bases and J by 4 bases, 4 bases remained unmatched. This CDR3 is built from 12 residues. Germline V CDR1 and CDR2: SQVTM, ANQGSEA. The CDR3 is CSGDREGETQYF. CDR3 DNA: TGCAGCGGGGACAGGGAGGGAGAGACCCAGTACTTC.

This clonotype was recorded a few times. The chain couples TRBV10-3 to TRBJ2-4, with D uncertain. The CDR3 length is 13 residues. Trimming took 3 bases from V and 9 from J, leaving 12 bases between them. From germline, CDR1 is ENHRY and CDR2 SYGVKD. CDR3 DNA sequence: TGTGCCATCAGTGATTTCGGAATCGGCATTCAGTACTTC. Amino acids: CAISDFGIGIQYF.

This clonotype was counted a few times. The chain employs TRBV19 and TRBJ1-5; a possible D gene is TRBD1 (5 bases). Trimming removed 9 bases from V and 6 bases from J, with 15 bases in between. The CDR3 is 13 amino acids. The germline V gene encodes CDR1 LNHDA and CDR2 SQIVND (reference sequence). The CDR3 DNA is TGTGCCAGCACAAGGGGTTGGCCTCAGCCCCAGCATTTT. Translated: CASTRGWPQPQHF.

This clonotype was seen at least ten times. The chain recombines TRBV7-2 with TRBJ2-1, with D perhaps matching TRBD1 or TRBD2 (6 bases each). Germline lookup yields CDR1 SGHTA and CDR2 FQGNSA. This CDR3 is built from 16 residues. V was cut by 4 bases and J by 1 base, with 14 bases left in between. CDR3 nucleotides: TGTGCCAGCAGCTGGGTTGGGGGGCAGTCCTACAATGAGCAGTTCTTC. Amino acids: CASSWVGGQSYNEQFF.

V is TRBV20-1 and J is TRBJ2-7, with D maybe TRBD1 (5 bases). CDR1 and CDR2 from the germline V gene are DFQATT and SNEGSKA (reference sequence). The CDR3 extends over 13 amino acids. V was trimmed by 1 base and J by 3 bases, leaving 10 bases between them. The chain's CDR3 is CSARGTNLYEQYF. In nucleotides, the CDR3 is TGCAGTGCTAGAGGGACAAACCTCTACGAGCAGTACTTC.